This entry features one TCR beta chain sequence. Its antigen target is currently unknown. No quality values exist for individual bases; no much larger clone is one base distant. The data stem from a study of PD-1 blockade in classical Hodgkin lymphoma (dated by TCRdb to about 2020). In terms of the full investigation: Nivolumab dosing was 3 mg/kg intravenously every 2 weeks, continuing until either disease progression or unacceptable toxicity. A peripheral blood immune signature of response to PD-1 blockade in classical Hodgkin lymphoma was defined using TCR beta sequencing and CyTOF.

The Qiagen DNeasy kit was used to extract genomic DNA both from unsorted PBMCs and from the negatively selected CD4+ and CD8+ fractions. TCR beta CDR3 regions were subjected to amplification by immunoSEQ multiplex PCR with primers that anneal to V and J segments. A synthetic immune receptor repertoire was used to minimize amplification bias, and remaining bias was computationally removed after sequencing. Concerning the study's data processing: Repertoire diversity was quantified as the Shannon entropy index using custom Python scripts. Unsorted, CD4+ and CD8+ repertoires were examined separately, except in combined analyses, for which CD4+ and CD8+ sequences were merged in silico. A clone counted as expanded when the clone's frequency after treatment rose at least 2-fold relative to C1D1, and clones undetected at baseline were given a pseudocount of 0.5. Clones with 0 or 1 copy at C1D1 were classified as singleton clones, and clones with 2 or more copies were classified as non-singleton clones. By matching protein sequences in sorted samples from the same patient, clones expanded in unsorted samples were annotated as CD4+, CD8+ or unknown. Wilcoxon tests on paired samples were used to test diversity changes from C1D1 to C4D1. The source is immuneACCESS, and TCRdb retained only in-frame sequences with V and J called. Part of the clones is not carried over; for the studies checked, unresolved V genes explain less than half of this, and the remainder is unexplained. The V and J calls and clone size are taken from that table; D and trimming were inferred from the DNA. This sample holds under 95,000 clones; around 93% were observed only once. The ten top clones hold 7.5% to 9.5% of the sample.

Via the germline V gene, CDR1 is SGHRS and CDR2 YFSETQ. V is shortened by 3 bases, J by 3 bases, and the region joining them spans 7 bases. Counted from cysteine to phenylalanine, this CDR3 has 13 amino acids. The sequence is cut down to CDR3 DNA, 39 bases in frame from base 1. Overall results and qualifications from the work: Among trial patients, those achieving complete response had baseline diversity similar to that of newly diagnosed patients, while diversity was significantly lower in partial responders and progressors. The study was limited to a single clinical trial cohort, and causes of repertoire differences, possibly disease activity or prior therapy, remained undefined. Lower diversity was seen in patients whose nivolumab began less than 1 year after ASCT, and these patients were left out of later analyses so that immune reconstitution would not confound the results. Newly diagnosed patients were reported to have lower baseline TCR diversity than healthy donors, and relapsed/refractory patients were reported to have lower baseline TCR diversity still. By C4D1, a significant rise was seen in CD4+ TCR diversity but not in CD8+ TCR diversity (p=0.0027 vs p=0.16), and the rise was most apparent among complete responders (p=0.02).

The time point tag for this specimen amounts to: cycle 1 day 1 (C1D1), immediately before nivolumab initiation. Every trial patient had relapsed following autologous stem cell transplantation, and prior brentuximab vedotin exposure was what differed among cohorts A, B and C. A total of under 70 patients with relapsed/refractory classical Hodgkin lymphoma made up the trial cohort, and each patient's best overall response was complete response, partial response or progressive disease. Single-agent nivolumab was administered to trial patients in the multi-cohort phase II CheckMate 205 trial. An independent review committee assessed best overall response by applying the 2007 International Working Group response criteria. Trial PBMCs were collected immediately before nivolumab initiation (C1D1) and during therapy at cycle 2 day 1 and cycle 4 day 1. Peripheral blood was collected in 8 mL Vacutainer Cell Preparation Tubes, from which PBMCs were isolated by centrifugation and then cryopreserved.

Recombination joined TRBV5-1 with TRBJ1-5; confidence is insufficient to name the D gene. This sample comprised peripheral blood mononuclear cells (PBMCs), obtained at baseline. This sequence originates from a human donor with classical Hodgkin lymphoma. CDR3 region: CASSWAPNQPQHF. The DNA sequence is as follows: TGCGCCAGCAGCTGGGCCCCCAATCAGCCCCAGCATTTT. Where the CDR3 stops, the reference TRBV5-1 and TRBJ1-5 genes take over; the full variable domain is KAGVTQTPRYLIKTRGQQVTLSCSPISGHRSVSWYQQTPGQGLQFLFEYFSETQRNKGNFPGRFSGRQFSNSRSEMNVSTLELGDSALYLCASSWAPNQPQHFGDGTRLSIL.